These 18 T cell receptor beta chains were all obtained from the same sample, sequenced in a study of post-analysis software for immune sequencing data. Points from the study as a whole: Relative to controls, patients had roughly five TRBV segments at higher frequency, with TRBV5-6, TRBV5-1 and TRBV20-1 among these.

Antigens for these TCRs are unknown. Prepared libraries of TCR beta cDNA carried unique molecular identifiers. TCRdb reprocessed the PCR reads with MiXCR, giving one entry per CDR3 protein. The sample consists of fewer than 900,000 distinct CDR3 sequences, 46% of them appearing once. Source material: blood. All receptors derive from a girl aged 5 to 17 with multiple sclerosis.

The CDR3 coding sequence is TGCAGTGCTAGAGTGGACCTAGGAGAGATAGCCAAAAACATTCAGTACTTC. Translating it yields CSARVDLGEIAKNIQYF. The chain has TRBV20-1 and TRBJ2-4; D uncertain. V was trimmed by 1 base and J by 0 bases, leaving 16 bases between them. The germline CDR1 and CDR2 sequences are DFQATT and SNEGSKA (reference sequence). The CDR3 length is 17 residues.

The chain links TRBV4-3 to TRBJ1-1, with 7 bases aligning to TRBD1. The V and J ends lost 3 bases and 4 bases, in that order; junction bases with no gene match: 2. Germline V CDR1 and CDR2: LGHNA, YSLEER. The CDR3 is 13 amino acids. This CDR3 is CASSHPGGTEAFF. CDR3 nucleotide sequence: TGCGCCAGCAGCCATCCAGGGGGCACTGAAGCTTTCTTT.

For this clonotype: One junction end disagrees with the germline gene, perhaps due to a read error. The genes are TRBV7-2 and TRBJ2-5; D gene ambiguous. CDR3 size: 13 residues. The germline V gene encodes CDR1 SGHTA and CDR2 FQGNSA. This CDR3 is CAGSLAATVEQYF. DNA for the CDR3: TGTGCCGGCAGCTTAGCCGCTACGGTGGAGCAGTACTTC.

V gene TRBV15 combines with J gene TRBJ2-7; 7 nucleotides align to TRBD1. The trim removed 5 bases at V and 1 base at J, leaving 5 bases unmatched. This CDR3 spans 14 amino acids. Per germline, CDR1 LNHNV and CDR2 YYDKDF (reference sequence). CDR3 region: CATSATGLSYEQYF. Written as DNA, the CDR3 is TGTGCCACCAGCGCGACAGGGCTATCCTACGAGCAGTACTTC. Together with reference TRBV15 and TRBJ2-7, the CDR3 gives the full variable domain: DAMVIQNPRYQVTQFGKPVTLSCSQTLNHNVMYWYQQKSSQAPKLLFHYYDKDFNNEADTPDNFQSRRPNTSFCFLDIRSPGLGDTAMYLCATSATGLSYEQYFGPGTRLTVT.

The chain couples TRBV7-9 to TRBJ2-5; no clear D. The CDR3 is 13 amino acids. Germline V gives CDR1 SEHNR, CDR2 FQNEAQ (reference sequence). Trimming removed 1 base at V and 6 bases at J, with 9 bases between. This chain's CDR3 is CASSLGSRQTQYF. The CDR3 DNA sequence: TGTGCCAGCAGCTTAGGATCAAGGCAGACCCAGTACTTC.

The chain has TRBV6-2 or TRBV6-3 and TRBJ2-7; a weak D match, TRBD1 (6 bases). Germline V gene sequence: CDR1 MNHEY, CDR2 SVGEGT. The CDR3 spans 16 residues. The V end was cut by 3 bases, the J end by 0 bases, with 15 bases between. CDR3 sequence (DNA): TGTGCCAGCAGTTATAGGGGCGACAGGAGCTCCTACGAGCAGTACTTC. This gives the protein CASSYRGDRSSYEQYF.

Written as DNA, the CDR3 is TGCAGTGCTAGGGACGGGACAAAGGAGGAACCCAATCAGCCCCAGCATTTT. Residues: CSARDGTKEEPNQPQHF. The chain recombines TRBV20-1 with TRBJ1-5, with D perhaps matching TRBD1 (6 bases). This CDR3 comprises 17 residues. V was trimmed by 3 bases and J by 3 bases, leaving 21 bases between them. CDR1 is DFQATT and CDR2 is SNEGSKA in the germline V gene (reference sequence).

There are a few counts of this clonotype. The genes are TRBV20-1 and TRBJ2-7, with TRBD2 matching 13 bases. Judging by the DNA end, TRBJ2-5 fits better; the J call may be wrong. Germline V gene data show CDR1 as DFQATT and CDR2 as SNEGSKA (reference sequence). The CDR3 runs to 17 residues. The CDR3: CSAKAGLAGLRGETQYF. CDR3 DNA sequence: TGCAGTGCTAAAGCGGGACTAGCGGGATTACGAGGAGAGACCCAGTACTTC.

V is TRBV5-1 and J is TRBJ2-2; 8 positions agree with TRBD2. V lost 4 bases, J lost 3 bases, and 8 bases stayed unmatched. Per the germline V gene, CDR1 is SGHRS and CDR2 is YFSETQ. The CDR3 is made up of 16 amino acids. The DNA of the CDR3 is TGCGCCAGCAGCGTTGGCCTAGCGGGTTACACCGGGGAGCTGTTTTTT. It specifies CASSVGLAGYTGELFF. The full variable domain, with the rest looked up from reference TRBV5-1 and TRBJ2-2, is KAGVTQTPRYLIKTRGQQVTLSCSPISGHRSVSWYQQTPGQGLQFLFEYFSETQRNKGNFPGRFSGRQFSNSRSEMNVSTLELGDSALYLCASSVGLAGYTGELFFGEGSRLTVL.

The chain recombines TRBV29-1 with TRBJ2-2; D gene unclear. The V end lost 4 bases, the J end lost 4 bases, and 10 bases lay between the germline ends. Germline CDR1 SQVTM, CDR2 ANQGSEA. The CDR3 has 13 amino acids. The CDR3 DNA is TGCAGCGTTGGGGGTTGGGGCACCGGGGAGCTGTTTTTT. The encoded protein is CSVGGWGTGELFF.

This clonotype was counted at least ten times. The V call is TRBV20-1, the J call TRBJ2-3, with 12 bases that match TRBD2. Germline values: CDR1 DFQATT, CDR2 SNEGSKA (reference sequence). The CDR3 is 16 residues long. Trimming at V came to 3 bases and at J to 4 bases, leaving 8 bases not matched to a gene. DNA for the CDR3: TGCAGTGCTAGCGGACTAGCGGGGCCGATGGCAGATACGCAGTATTTT. Translating gives CSASGLAGPMADTQYF.

V is TRBV10-3 and J is TRBJ2-1; 11 bases match TRBD2. This CDR3 comprises 14 residues. V shed 4 bases and J 6 bases; nucleotides not matched to a gene: 2. The germline gives CDR1 ENHRY, CDR2 SYGVKD. The CDR3 reads CAISAGTSGNEQFF. CDR3 nucleotide sequence: TGTGCCATCAGTGCCGGGACTAGCGGCAATGAGCAGTTCTTC.

The V call is TRBV7-9, the J call TRBJ2-1; a possible D gene is TRBD2 (6 bases). The CDR3 is made up of 15 amino acids. Trimming removed 5 bases at V and 9 bases at J, with 20 bases between. Germline V CDR1 and CDR2: SEHNR, FQNEAQ (reference sequence). CDR3 sequence reads: CASSPWIGGESEQFF. The CDR3 nucleotides read TGTGCCAGCAGCCCATGGATCGGAGGGGAGAGTGAGCAGTTCTTC.

The rearrangement joins TRBV7-9 to TRBJ2-7; possibly TRBD2 for D (6 bases). The germline V gene encodes CDR1 SEHNR and CDR2 FQNEAQ (reference sequence). The CDR3 totals 16 residues. V shed 3 bases and J shed 0 bases, with 15 bases lying between them. CDR3 sequence (DNA): TGTGCCAGCAGCTTCTCGGGCCCCGGGAGCTCCTACGAGCAGTACTTC. It codes for CASSFSGPGSSYEQYF.

The chain links TRBV27 to TRBJ2-4; maybe TRBD1 (6 bases). TRBJ2-7 explains the end of the DNA better; the J call may be wrong. Per germline, CDR1 MNHEY and CDR2 SMNVEV (reference sequence). The CDR3 runs 14 residues. The CDR3 DNA is TGTGCCAGCAGACCGGGGACACCACCCTACGAGCAGTACTTC. Protein sequence: CASRPGTPPYEQYF.

This clonotype has only a few counts. The genes are TRBV5-1 and TRBJ2-3; no clear D gene. The length of the CDR3 is 14 residues. Trimming stripped 1 base from V and 1 base from J, with 7 bases between. Germline V gene data show CDR1 as SGHRS and CDR2 as YFSETQ. The CDR3 reads CASSLQLRTDTQYF. The CDR3 bases are TGCGCCAGCAGCTTGCAACTTCGCACAGATACGCAGTATTTT. The complete variable domain, with remaining parts taken from reference TRBV5-1 and TRBJ2-3, reads KAGVTQTPRYLIKTRGQQVTLSCSPISGHRSVSWYQQTPGQGLQFLFEYFSETQRNKGNFPGRFSGRQFSNSRSEMNVSTLELGDSALYLCASSLQLRTDTQYFGPGTRLTVL.

The V and J genes are TRBV7-2 and TRBJ2-1, with 10 bases aligning to TRBD2. Per the germline V gene, CDR1 is SGHTA and CDR2 is FQGNSA. The CDR3 is made up of 15 amino acids. The junction had 5 bases not matched to a gene; V was cut back by 5 bases and J by 4 bases. In DNA form, the CDR3 reads TGTGCCAGCAGCACTAGCGGGACGCCTTACAATGAGCAGTTCTTC. Protein: CASSTSGTPYNEQFF.

This sequence joins TRBV6-6 and TRBJ2-2, with D uncertain. Germline assignment: CDR1 MNHNY and CDR2 SVGAGI (reference sequence). V was shortened by 0 bases and J by 7 bases, with 6 bases between the two germline ends. The CDR3 extends over 13 amino acids. The DNA of the CDR3 is TGTGCCAGCAGTTACTCGTTAGTCGGGGAGCTGTTTTTT. It specifies CASSYSLVGELFF.